This T cell receptor (beta chain) emerged from a study of CD8+ T cells in alopecia areata. Stated treatment: oral pan-JAK inhibitor, 5-10 mg twice daily. This clone was recorded a few times. Its antigen remains unknown. CDR3 size: 12 residues. V lost 0 bases and J 12 bases, leaving 12 bases between the germline ends. CDR1 and CDR2 (germline): SGHDT, YYEEEE. Once RNA had been extracted, it was reverse transcribed into cDNA to act as the sequencing template. Repertoires were generated with immunoSEQ multiplex PCR, while TCRdb's copy carries only in-frame clones and drops some. The sample carries 160,000 or so clones, about two thirds recorded once. Whole-study results and caveats: Scalp data also include sequences from resident alphabeta T cells of normal skin.

The sample here was CD4+ T cells sorted from blood, taken at week 4, from a patient treated with tofacitinib. The chain carries TRBV5-6 and TRBJ1-2; D possibly corresponds to TRBD1 (6 bases). The receptor comes from a human donor with alopecia areata. CDR3 loop: CASSLVSGDHTF. The DNA for the CDR3 is TGTGCCAGCAGCTTGGTATCAGGGGACCACACCTTC.